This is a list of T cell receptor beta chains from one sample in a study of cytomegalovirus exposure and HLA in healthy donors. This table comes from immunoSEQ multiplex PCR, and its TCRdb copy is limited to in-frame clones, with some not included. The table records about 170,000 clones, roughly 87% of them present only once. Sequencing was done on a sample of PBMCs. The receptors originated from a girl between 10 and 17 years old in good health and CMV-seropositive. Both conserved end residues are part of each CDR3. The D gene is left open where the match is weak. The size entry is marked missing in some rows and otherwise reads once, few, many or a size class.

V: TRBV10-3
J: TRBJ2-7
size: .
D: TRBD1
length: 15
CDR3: CAISDQGARTYEQYF
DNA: TGTGCCATCAGTGATCAGGGGGCCAGGACCTACGAGCAGTACTTC

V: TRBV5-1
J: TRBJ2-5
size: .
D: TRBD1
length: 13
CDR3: CASSEDRDGTQYF
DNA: TGCGCCAGCAGCGAGGACAGGGATGGGACCCAGTACTTC

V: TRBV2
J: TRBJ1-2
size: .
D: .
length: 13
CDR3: CASSEQDISGYTF
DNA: TGTGCCAGCAGCGAGCAGGACATTTCTGGCTACACCTTC

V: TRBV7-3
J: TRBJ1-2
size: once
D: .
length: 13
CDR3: CASSLSNFYGYTF
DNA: TGTGCCAGCAGCTTGTCGAACTTCTATGGCTACACCTTC

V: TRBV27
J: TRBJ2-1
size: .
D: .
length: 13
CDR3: CASSPRVETEQFF
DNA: TGTGCCAGCAGTCCTAGAGTGGAGACTGAGCAGTTCTTC

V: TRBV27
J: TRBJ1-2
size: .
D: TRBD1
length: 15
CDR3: CASSLRDSEDYGYTF
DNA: TGTGCCAGCAGTTTAAGGGACAGCGAAGATTATGGCTACACCTTC

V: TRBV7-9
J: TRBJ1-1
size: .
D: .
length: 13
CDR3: CASSFGGGTEAFF
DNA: TGTGCCAGCAGCTTCGGGGGAGGAACTGAAGCTTTCTTT

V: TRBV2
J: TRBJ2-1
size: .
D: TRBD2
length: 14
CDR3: CASRGRLATNEQFF
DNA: TGTGCCAGCAGGGGTCGACTAGCGACGAATGAGCAGTTCTTC

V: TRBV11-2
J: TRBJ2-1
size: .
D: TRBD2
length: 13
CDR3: CASSSGRTNEQFF
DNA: TGTGCCAGCAGCTCCGGGAGGACCAATGAGCAGTTCTTC

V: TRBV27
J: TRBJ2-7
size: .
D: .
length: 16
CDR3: CASSLYNTGSSYEQYF
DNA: TGTGCCAGCAGTTTATACAACACAGGCAGCTCCTACGAGCAGTACTTC

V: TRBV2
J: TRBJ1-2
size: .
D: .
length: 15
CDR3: CASSAGLRSHYGYTF
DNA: TGTGCCAGCAGTGCGGGACTGCGGAGCCACTATGGCTACACCTTC

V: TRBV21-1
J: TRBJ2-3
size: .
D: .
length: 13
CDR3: CASSSRSADTQYF
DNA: TGTGCCAGCAGCTCGAGATCGGCAGATACGCAGTATTTT

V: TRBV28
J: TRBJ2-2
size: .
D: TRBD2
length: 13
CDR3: CASRTSGAGELFF
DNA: TGTGCCAGCCGGACTAGCGGGGCCGGGGAGCTGTTTTTT

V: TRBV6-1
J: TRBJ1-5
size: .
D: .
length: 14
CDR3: CASTRSGGTQPQHF
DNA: TGTGCCAGCACGAGGTCGGGAGGTACTCAGCCCCAGCATTTT

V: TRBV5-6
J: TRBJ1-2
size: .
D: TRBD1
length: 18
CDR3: CASSLDREKVGSLYGYTF
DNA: TGTGCCAGCAGCTTAGACAGGGAAAAGGTCGGCTCGCTCTATGGCTACACCTTC

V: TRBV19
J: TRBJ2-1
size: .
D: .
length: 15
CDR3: CASSIVTSLIDEQFF
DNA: TGTGCCAGTAGTATAGTTACTAGTCTTATAGATGAGCAGTTCTTC

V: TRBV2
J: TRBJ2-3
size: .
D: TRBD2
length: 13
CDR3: CASSGLATDTQYF
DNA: TGTGCCAGCAGTGGACTAGCTACAGATACGCAGTATTTT

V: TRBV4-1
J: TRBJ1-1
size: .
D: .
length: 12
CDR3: CASSHRQTEAFF
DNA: TGCGCCAGCAGCCACCGACAGACTGAAGCTTTCTTT

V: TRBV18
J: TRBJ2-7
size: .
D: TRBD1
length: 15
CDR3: CASSLMGQGGHEQYF
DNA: TGTGCCAGCTCGCTAATGGGACAGGGAGGCCACGAGCAGTACTTC

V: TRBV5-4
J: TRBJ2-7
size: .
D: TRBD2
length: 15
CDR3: CASSLDGGGRYEQYF
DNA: TGTGCCAGCAGCTTAGACGGGGGGGGGCGATACGAGCAGTACTTC

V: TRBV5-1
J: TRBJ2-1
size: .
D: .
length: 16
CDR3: CASSRDQGGLDNEQFF
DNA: TGCGCCAGCAGCAGGGACCAGGGGGGCCTCGACAATGAGCAGTTCTTC